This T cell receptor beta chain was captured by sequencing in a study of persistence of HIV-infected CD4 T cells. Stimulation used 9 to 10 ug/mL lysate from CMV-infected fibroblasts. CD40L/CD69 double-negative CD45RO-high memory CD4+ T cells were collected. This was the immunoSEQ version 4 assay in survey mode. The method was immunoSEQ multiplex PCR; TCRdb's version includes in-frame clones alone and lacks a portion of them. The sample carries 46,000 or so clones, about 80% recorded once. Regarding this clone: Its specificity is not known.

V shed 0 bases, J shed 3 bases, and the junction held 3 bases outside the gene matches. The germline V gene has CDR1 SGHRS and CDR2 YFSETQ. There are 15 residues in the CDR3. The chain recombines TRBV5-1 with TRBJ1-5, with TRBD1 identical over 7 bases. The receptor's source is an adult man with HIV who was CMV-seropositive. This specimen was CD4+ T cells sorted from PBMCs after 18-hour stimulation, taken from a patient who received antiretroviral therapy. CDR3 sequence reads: CASSLGDSDNQPQHF. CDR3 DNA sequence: TGCGCCAGCAGCTTGGGGGACAGTGACAATCAGCCCCAGCATTTT.